The 21 T cell receptor beta chains listed next were all sequenced from one sample in a study of shared clonotypes between healthy human individuals. Clones were read by immunoSEQ multiplex PCR, and TCRdb kept only the in-frame ones, dropping some. Altogether about 710,000 clones are present, roughly 73% being singletons, with the ten largest covering around 2%. The sample consisted of memory CD4+ T cells sorted from blood. The subset is: CD45RA-negative fraction. The origin of the receptors is a woman aged 30 to 39 in good health.

V and J are TRBV4-1 and TRBJ2-7, with 11 bases lining up with TRBD1. CDR1 and CDR2 from the germline V gene are MGHRA and YSYEKL. The CDR3 contains 14 residues. The J segment lost 6 bases and the V segment lost 6 bases, leaving 7 bases of the junction unmatched. CDR3 DNA: TGCGCCAGCAGGCTTGGACAGGGGGCCTCCGAGCAGTACTTC. Encoded protein: CASRLGQGASEQYF.

V gene TRBV9 combines with J gene TRBJ1-3; D might be TRBD1 (6 bases). Trimming removed 2 bases at V and 0 bases at J, with 9 bases between. The CDR3 totals 15 residues. Germline V gene sequence: CDR1 SGDLS, CDR2 YYNGEE. CDR3 protein: CASSVQGYSGNTIYF. In DNA, the CDR3 is TGTGCCAGCAGCGTTCAGGGGTACTCTGGAAACACCATATATTTT.

The gene calls are TRBV7-3 and TRBJ2-3, with D unclear. V was shortened by 5 bases and J by 2 bases, with 8 bases between the two germline ends. Germline CDR1 SGHTA, CDR2 FQGTGA. The CDR3 extends over 13 amino acids. CDR3 sequence reads: CASSPSNTDTQYF. DNA of the CDR3: TGTGCCAGCAGCCCCTCCAACACAGATACGCAGTATTTT. Drawing the rest from reference TRBV7-3 and TRBJ2-3, the complete variable domain is GAGVSQTPSNKVTEKGKYVELRCDPISGHTALYWYRQSLGQGPEFLIYFQGTGAADDSGLPNDRFFAVRPEGSVSTLKIQRTERGDSAVYLCASSPSNTDTQYFGPGTRLTVL.

There are many counts of this clone. The CDR3 nucleotides read TGCGCCAGCAGGTTTAGGGAAGGGGGCACTGAAGCTTTCTTT. Its protein product is CASRFREGGTEAFF. This sequence joins TRBV5-1 and TRBJ1-1; tentative D call: TRBD1 (6 bases). The germline V gene encodes CDR1 SGHRS and CDR2 YFSETQ. The CDR3 runs 14 residues. Trimming shortened V by 5 bases and J by 4 bases, and 15 bases separated the two germline ends. Combining the CDR3 with reference TRBV5-1 and TRBJ1-1 gives the whole variable domain KAGVTQTPRYLIKTRGQQVTLSCSPISGHRSVSWYQQTPGQGLQFLFEYFSETQRNKGNFPGRFSGRQFSNSRSEMNVSTLELGDSALYLCASRFREGGTEAFFGQGTRLTVV.

The V and J genes are TRBV4-1 and TRBJ1-5; TRBD1 is a possible D gene (6 bases). V was pared by 3 bases and J by 1 base, with 16 bases between. Germline V lookup: CDR1 MGHRA, CDR2 YSYEKL. This CDR3 contains 17 residues. The CDR3 nucleotides are TGCGCCAGCAGCCACCTTCCCTCAGGGGTCAGCAATCAGCCCCAGCATTTT. It yields the protein CASSHLPSGVSNQPQHF.

Details on this clone: At the DNA level, this CDR3 is encoded by other sequences in the same sample as well. The rearrangement joins TRBV5-1 to TRBJ2-5, with 10 bases aligning to TRBD1. Germline V gene sequence: CDR1 SGHRS, CDR2 YFSETQ. With 0 bases clipped from V and 4 bases from J, the junction kept 3 bases outside the gene matches. This CDR3 is built from 15 residues. This CDR3 reads CASSLGQGAIETQYF. Written as DNA, the CDR3 is TGCGCCAGCAGCTTGGGACAGGGGGCAATAGAGACCCAGTACTTC.

This chain joins TRBV21-1 and TRBJ2-2; TRBD1, the table's D call, was not compared with the DNA. TRBV21-1 is described as a pseudogene. CDR3 length: 19 residues. The CDR3 sequence is CASSKWGLVGQEISGELFF. CDR3 DNA: TGTGCCAGCAGCAAATGGGGCCTCGTTGGACAGGAAATCTCCGGGGAGCTGTTTTTT.

The V and J genes are TRBV11-3 and TRBJ1-4; D not certain. Germline V gene data show CDR1 as SGHNT and CDR2 as YENEEA. The CDR3 spans 14 residues. Trimming took 5 bases from V and 5 from J, leaving 12 bases between them. The CDR3 DNA sequence: TGTGCCAGCAGCCTAGGGCGACCGAATGAAAAACTGTTTTTT. Translated: CASSLGRPNEKLFF.

The V gene is TRBV29-1, the J gene TRBJ2-3; maybe TRBD2 (5 bases). The CDR3 has 12 residues. Per the germline V gene, CDR1 is SQVTM and CDR2 is ANQGSEA. The V end was cut by 4 bases, the J end by 2 bases, with 7 bases between. CDR3: CSVGADTDTQYF. As DNA, the CDR3 is TGCAGCGTTGGAGCGGACACAGATACGCAGTATTTT.

As regards this clone: This CDR3 is also generated by other DNA sequences in the sample. The chain recombines TRBV27 with TRBJ2-5; the match to TRBD1 covers 9 bases. The germline V gene has CDR1 MNHEY and CDR2 SMNVEV (reference sequence). CDR3 size: 14 residues. Trimming removed 5 bases from V and 5 bases from J; junction bases left unmatched: 6. The CDR3 sequence: CASSLNRGQETQYF. The CDR3, as DNA: TGTGCCAGCAGTCTAAACAGGGGGCAGGAGACCCAGTACTTC.

The table lists this clone with a few counts. This chain joins TRBV10-1 and TRBJ1-1; D call uncertain. The V gene lost 3 bases and the J gene lost 10 bases, with 15 bases spanning the gap. Germline CDR1 WNHNN, CDR2 SYGVQD (reference sequence). The CDR3 is 13 amino acids. The DNA for the CDR3 is TGCGCCAGCAGTGATGGGTTGGTACGTCGAGCTTTCTTT. This codes for CASSDGLVRRAFF.

The chain carries TRBV4-1 and TRBJ2-5; 12 positions match TRBD2. The CDR3 is 16 residues long. J was trimmed by 5 bases and V by 5 bases; bases with no gene match: 9. Germline-derived CDR1 and CDR2 are MGHRA and YSYEKL. The CDR3 coding sequence is TGCGCCAGCAGCTCAAGGACTAGCGGGGTGTTGGAGACCCAGTACTTC. This gives the protein CASSSRTSGVLETQYF.

The rearrangement joins TRBV30 to TRBJ1-1, with D possibly TRBD1 on 6 matching bases. This CDR3 contains 17 residues. The V end lost 0 bases, the J end lost 0 bases, and 17 bases lay between the germline ends. CDR1 and CDR2 from the germline V gene are GTSNPN and SVGIG (reference sequence). The CDR3 nucleotides read TGTGCCTGGAGTGTACTGTCGACAGGAAGAATGAACACTGAAGCTTTCTTT. Amino acid sequence: CAWSVLSTGRMNTEAFF.

The chain combines TRBV4-1 with TRBJ1-1; D possibly corresponds to TRBD1 (6 bases). Trimming shortened V by 0 bases and J by 1 base, and 18 bases separated the two germline ends. CDR1 is MGHRA, CDR2 YSYEKL, per germline. This CDR3 has 18 amino acids. Here the CDR3 reads CASSQDKGKGRGNTEAFF. CDR3 sequence (DNA): TGCGCCAGCAGCCAAGATAAAGGGAAGGGCAGGGGGAACACTGAAGCTTTCTTT.

The gene calls are TRBV4-2 and TRBJ1-5, with TRBD1 matching 8 bases. CDR3 length: 17 residues. Germline CDR1 and CDR2: LGHNA and YNFKEQ. Germline trimming cut 1 base from V and 7 bases from J; bases unmatched to any gene: 12. The CDR3 is CASSQALGQGIEQPQHF. For the CDR3, the DNA is TGTGCCAGCAGCCAAGCTTTAGGACAGGGAATTGAACAGCCCCAGCATTTT.

The rearrangement joins TRBV28 to TRBJ1-3, with TRBD1 identical over 8 bases. Looked up from germline, CDR1 is MDHEN and CDR2 is SYDVKM. V trimming: 5 bases; J trimming: 4 bases; junction bases outside the gene matches: 7. This CDR3 spans 15 amino acids. CDR3: CASSPRGRLGNTIYF. CDR3 DNA sequence: TGTGCCAGCAGTCCCAGGGGGCGCCTAGGAAACACCATATATTTT.

Only a few counts were recorded for this clone. The chain recombines TRBV29-1 with TRBJ2-5, with TRBD2 identical over 7 bases. Germline CDR1 and CDR2: SQVTM and ANQGSEA. The CDR3 is 14 residues long. The ends lost 0 bases at V and 3 bases at J; junction bases unmatched: 4. CDR3 nucleotide sequence: TGCAGCGTTGAAGAACCTCTAGCGGAAGAGACCCAGTACTTC. It yields the protein CSVEEPLAEETQYF.

This clone was detected once. The rearrangement uses TRBV7-8 and TRBJ2-7, with TRBD1 matching over 7 bases. This CDR3 has 15 residues. CDR1 is SGHVS, CDR2 FQNEAQ, per germline. With V trimmed by 6 bases and J by 4 bases, 12 bases remained unmatched. The CDR3 nucleotides read TGTGCCAGCAGTCTAGTTCCGGGACAGTCATACGAGCAGTACTTC. Amino acids: CASSLVPGQSYEQYF.

The CDR3 DNA sequence: TGTGCCAGCAGTGAAAATCCCCACGGGCTCTCCTACGAGCAGTACTTC. This sequence encodes CASSENPHGLSYEQYF. The genes are TRBV6-1 and TRBJ2-7; D gene uncertain. Per germline, CDR1 MNHNS and CDR2 SASEGT. V dropped 2 bases and J dropped 0 bases, with 14 bases sitting between them. This CDR3 spans 16 amino acids.

There are many counts of this clone. The chain combines TRBV19 with TRBJ1-5; possibly TRBD1 for D (5 bases). CDR3 length: 13 amino acids. Germline loops: CDR1 LNHDA, CDR2 SQIVND (reference sequence). V lost 4 bases to trimming and J lost 3 bases, with 7 bases between them. The CDR3 here is CASSTGPNQPQHF. The CDR3 DNA reads TGTGCCAGTAGTACGGGACCCAATCAGCCCCAGCATTTT.

This clone was recorded only once. The same CDR3 is also encoded by other DNA sequences in this sample. J is TRBJ1-1 and V is TRBV18, with D hard to call. V was trimmed by 3 bases and J by 1 base, leaving 6 bases between them. The germline V gene encodes CDR1 KGHSH and CDR2 LQKENI. The CDR3 contains 13 residues. CDR3 amino acids: CASSPTENTEAFF. The CDR3 DNA reads TGTGCCAGCTCACCCACCGAGAACACTGAAGCTTTCTTT. Full variable domain (remainder filled in from reference TRBV18 and TRBJ1-1): NAGVMQNPRHLVRRRGQEARLRCSPMKGHSHVYWYRQLPEEGLKFMVYLQKENIIDESGMPKERFSAEFPKEGPSILRIQQVVRGDSAAYFCASSPTENTEAFFGQGTRLTVV.